This T cell receptor (beta chain) was recovered during a study of cytomegalovirus exposure and HLA in healthy donors. Findings and caveats of the study: TCR beta chain V- and J-gene trimming was linked, in a later analysis, to a missense variant in DCLRE1C.

This clone was counted only a few times. Its specificity is unknown. Looked up from germline, CDR1 is MNHEY and CDR2 is SMNVEV (reference sequence). The CDR3 is 17 amino acids. J gave up 3 bases and V 3 bases, and 7 bases lay outside the gene matches. PCR employed 60 Vbeta and 13 Jbeta primers. TCRdb's table, derived via immunoSEQ multiplex PCR, lists solely in-frame clones and lacks some. Of around 110,000 clones listed, roughly 66% were seen once; the top ten hold roughly 1.4%. The chain has TRBV27 and TRBJ2-1; 11 nucleotides line up with TRBD2. The specimen was PBMCs. The receptor was isolated from a man between 18 and 35 years old in good health and CMV-seronegative. The CDR3 DNA sequence: TGTGCCAGCAGTTTCTCGCCACTAGCGGGAGACTACAATGAGCAGTTCTTC. This codes for CASSFSPLAGDYNEQFF.